One sample yielded the 30 T cell receptor beta chains listed below, sequenced in a study of T cell changes during pregnancy in multiple sclerosis. The repertoire was sequenced with immunoSEQ multiplex PCR; TCRdb's copy has only in-frame clones and lacks some. The sample holds 60,000 to 75,000 clones, 80% to 95% seen once. Sequenced material: CD8+ T cells from peripheral blood mononuclear cells, taken in the second trimester of pregnancy. The source of these receptors is a female donor with multiple sclerosis, enrolled in a pregnancy study.

V is TRBV7-2 and J is TRBJ2-7; 10 bases map to TRBD2. The junction had 2 bases not matched to a gene; V was cut back by 4 bases and J by 2 bases. Germline CDR1 is SGHTA and CDR2 is FQGNSA. The CDR3 covers 14 residues. The CDR3 sequence: CASSWTSGAYEQYF. CDR3 DNA sequence: TGTGCCAGCAGCTGGACTAGCGGAGCCTACGAGCAGTACTTC.

The V call is TRBV16, the J call TRBJ1-2; 8 positions agree with TRBD1. V trimming: 4 bases; J trimming: 6 bases; junction bases outside the gene matches: 4. Germline V gene sequence: CDR1 KGHSY, CDR2 FQNENV. This CDR3 has 13 residues. CDR3 amino acids: CASSPDRVHGYTF. The DNA for the CDR3 is TGTGCCAGCAGCCCGGACAGGGTACATGGCTACACCTTC.

This chain connects TRBV19 to TRBJ2-7; possible D gene TRBD1, 6 bases. The germline V gene has CDR1 LNHDA and CDR2 SQIVND (reference sequence). The ends were cut back, 5 bases at V and 1 base at J, with 12 bases in the middle. CDR3 length: 14 residues. The CDR3: CASSATTGSYEQYF. DNA for the CDR3: TGTGCCAGTAGTGCTACGACAGGATCCTACGAGCAGTACTTC.

The V gene is TRBV4-2, the J gene TRBJ1-2, with 9 bases matching TRBD1. The CDR3 sequence is 14 residues long. The V gene end was trimmed by 1 base and the J gene end by 8 bases; junction bases not matched to a gene: 5. Per germline, CDR1 LGHNA and CDR2 YNFKEQ. CDR3 in DNA: TGTGCCAGCAGCCAAGGGACAGGGGACCGAGGCTACACCTTC. Translation: CASSQGTGDRGYTF.

V is TRBV7-9 and J is TRBJ2-1; 14 nucleotides line up with TRBD2. Germline CDR1 is SEHNR and CDR2 is FQNEAQ (reference sequence). The CDR3 runs to 15 residues. The J segment lost 7 bases and the V segment lost 4 bases, leaving 3 bases of the junction unmatched. The CDR3 is CASSWGTSGSNEQFF. The CDR3 DNA follows: TGTGCCAGCAGCTGGGGGACTAGCGGGAGTAATGAGCAGTTCTTC.

The rearrangement links TRBV4-2 to TRBJ1-2; a possible D gene is TRBD1 (5 bases). V lost 0 bases to trimming and J lost 4 bases, with 12 bases between them. Germline lookup yields CDR1 LGHNA and CDR2 YNFKEQ. The CDR3 runs to 15 residues. CDR3: CASSQDPGVVYGYTF. The CDR3 DNA follows: TGTGCCAGCAGCCAAGATCCGGGGGTGGTCTATGGCTACACCTTC.

CDR3 DNA: TGTGCCACCAGCAGAGACCAGGGGCTGTCCTATGGCTACACCTTC. It codes for CATSRDQGLSYGYTF. The chain recombines TRBV15 with TRBJ1-2, with D tentatively TRBD1 (6 bases). Germline V lookup: CDR1 LNHNV, CDR2 YYDKDF (reference sequence). Trimming pared 0 bases from V and 4 bases from J, leaving 12 bases between. This CDR3 is built from 15 residues. The full variable domain, with the rest looked up from reference TRBV15 and TRBJ1-2, is DAMVIQNPRYQVTQFGKPVTLSCSQTLNHNVMYWYQQKSSQAPKLLFHYYDKDFNNEADTPDNFQSRRPNTSFCFLDIRSPGLGDTAMYLCATSRDQGLSYGYTFGSGTRLTVV.

As regards this clone: Other DNA variants within this sample encode the same CDR3. V is TRBV27 and J is TRBJ1-2; D is undetermined. The CDR3 spans 11 residues. Germline assignment: CDR1 MNHEY and CDR2 SMNVEV (reference sequence). Trimming removed 4 bases at V and 5 bases at J, with 5 bases between. The CDR3 DNA reads as TGTGCCAGCAGTTCGGGTTATGGCTACACCTTC. Its protein is CASSSGYGYTF.

The V gene is TRBV5-3, the J gene TRBJ1-2, with 7 bases fitting TRBD1. TRBV5-3 is an ORF; its function is uncertain. The CDR3 runs to 18 residues. The J segment lost 0 bases and the V segment lost 1 base, leaving 12 bases of the junction unmatched. CDR3 protein: CARSLSGAGGRTNYGYTF. CDR3 DNA: TGTGCCAGAAGCTTGTCGGGGGCAGGGGGGCGAACTAACTATGGCTACACCTTC.

V is TRBV5-1 and J is TRBJ2-7, with 9 bases that match TRBD2. CDR1 is SGHRS and CDR2 is YFSETQ in the germline V gene. After removal of 0 bases from V and 2 bases from J, the junction contained 6 bases not matched to a gene. The CDR3 is made up of 16 amino acids. The CDR3 DNA reads TGCGCCAGCAGCTTGGGCTCTAGCGGGATTACCTACGAGCAGTACTTC. It specifies CASSLGSSGITYEQYF. The entire variable domain, with the rest obtained from reference TRBV5-1 and TRBJ2-7, is as follows: KAGVTQTPRYLIKTRGQQVTLSCSPISGHRSVSWYQQTPGQGLQFLFEYFSETQRNKGNFPGRFSGRQFSNSRSEMNVSTLELGDSALYLCASSLGSSGITYEQYFGPGTRLTVT.

V usage is TRBV30 and J usage is TRBJ2-1, with D maybe TRBD2 (7 bases). Trimming took off 7 bases at V and 0 bases at J, with 16 bases between the two ends. Germline V gene lookup returns CDR1 GTSNPN and CDR2 SVGIG (reference sequence). The CDR3 runs 15 residues. The CDR3 loop is CASPRGGGSYNEQFF. CDR3 coding DNA: TGTGCCTCCCCGAGGGGAGGGGGCTCCTACAATGAGCAGTTCTTC.

The chain has TRBV7-6 and TRBJ2-7, with 9 positions matching TRBD2. Per the germline V gene, CDR1 is SGHVS and CDR2 is FNYEAQ. CDR3 length: 14 amino acids. V trimming: 1 base; J trimming: 6 bases; junction bases outside the gene matches: 4. The CDR3 sequence is CASSLGAGGPEQYF. The CDR3 DNA reads as TGTGCCAGCAGCTTAGGAGCGGGAGGTCCCGAGCAGTACTTC.

The chain has TRBV6-5 and TRBJ2-2; 11 bases match TRBD2. With V trimmed by 2 bases and J by 7 bases, 0 bases remained unmatched. The CDR3 has 14 amino acids. Germline-derived CDR1 and CDR2 are MNHEY and SVGAGI. As DNA, the CDR3 is TGTGCCAGCAGTTACGGACTAGCGGGCGGGGAGCTGTTTTTT. It yields the protein CASSYGLAGGELFF.

The chain links TRBV10-3 to TRBJ1-2, with unresolved D. Deletions cut 10 bases from V and 0 bases from J, with 6 bases between. The germline V gene encodes CDR1 ENHRY and CDR2 SYGVKD. The CDR3 totals 11 residues. This CDR3 reads CATGSNYGYTF. The CDR3 region has the DNA TGTGCCACCGGGTCTAACTATGGCTACACCTTC.

The chain uses TRBV6-6 and TRBJ2-3; TRBD1 might be the D (6 bases). V lost 0 bases and J lost 3, with 10 bases in between. The CDR3 totals 15 residues. The V gene's germline CDR1 is MNHNY and CDR2 SVGAGI (reference sequence). CDR3 nucleotide sequence: TGTGCCAGCAGTTACTCCAACCAGGGGACAGATACGCAGTATTTT. Protein product: CASSYSNQGTDTQYF.

The chain employs TRBV6-1 and TRBJ2-7; maybe TRBD2 (5 bases). V was cut by 8 bases and J by 2 bases, with 16 bases left in between. The CDR3 has 14 amino acids. Germline loops: CDR1 MNHNS, CDR2 SASEGT. The CDR3 loop reads CASGYRYGAYEQYF. As DNA, the CDR3 is TGTGCCAGCGGGTATAGGTACGGGGCCTACGAGCAGTACTTC.

This chain connects TRBV6-6 to TRBJ2-1; TRBD2 agrees at 13 bases. The J segment lost 8 bases and the V segment lost 2 bases, leaving 6 bases of the junction unmatched. This CDR3 has 16 residues. Germline CDR1 MNHNY, CDR2 SVGAGI (reference sequence). The CDR3 here is CASSYPGLAGEDEQFF. For the CDR3, the DNA is TGTGCCAGCAGTTACCCCGGACTAGCGGGAGAAGATGAGCAGTTCTTC.

The rearrangement uses TRBV7-8 and TRBJ2-7; D is unresolved. The V gene's germline CDR1 is SGHVS and CDR2 FQNEAQ. The germline V and J ends were trimmed by 9 bases and 4 bases, with 7 bases remaining between them. The CDR3 loop spans 10 amino acids. In nucleotides, the CDR3 is TGTGCCAGTGGAGAATACGAGCAGTACTTC. Its protein product is CASGEYEQYF.

The chain couples TRBV4-1 to TRBJ2-1; the D is unclear. This CDR3 comprises 13 residues. The germline V and J ends were trimmed by 1 base and 8 bases, with 9 bases remaining between them. Looked up from germline, CDR1 is MGHRA and CDR2 is YSYEKL. CDR3 coding DNA: TGCGCCAGCAGCCAAGGGTTTCGGTATGAGCAGTTCTTC. Translation: CASSQGFRYEQFF.

The rearrangement links TRBV19 to TRBJ1-5; no definite D call. There are 15 residues in the CDR3. From germline, CDR1 is LNHDA and CDR2 SQIVND (reference sequence). V was trimmed by 7 bases and J by 0 bases, leaving 13 bases between them. CDR3 loop: CASKFGDHSNQPQHF. DNA of the CDR3: TGTGCCAGTAAATTCGGGGATCATAGCAATCAGCCCCAGCATTTT.

V is TRBV7-9 and J is TRBJ1-2; tentative D call: TRBD1 (6 bases). Germline CDR1 is SEHNR and CDR2 is FQNEAQ (reference sequence). The V end lost 5 bases, the J end lost 7 bases, and 20 bases lay between the germline ends. This CDR3 has 15 residues. CDR3 sequence (DNA): TGTGCCAGCAGCCCCCTAGACGAGGGGGTAGGTGGCTACACCTTC. Its protein product is CASSPLDEGVGGYTF.

The chain couples TRBV4-1 to TRBJ2-1; D remains unclear. Germline values: CDR1 MGHRA, CDR2 YSYEKL. Trimming stripped 2 bases from V and 2 bases from J, with 7 bases between. This CDR3 has 14 residues. This CDR3 is CASSQIYAYNEQFF. CDR3 DNA sequence: TGCGCCAGCAGCCAAATCTACGCCTACAATGAGCAGTTCTTC.

CDR3 in amino acids: CASTVDRLGNTIYF. The CDR3 bases are TGTGCCAGCACCGTGGACAGGCTAGGAAACACCATATATTTT. The J gene is TRBJ1-3, the V gene TRBV7-6, with 7 positions matching TRBD1. The junction had 7 bases not matched to a gene; V was cut back by 7 bases and J by 4 bases. This CDR3 comprises 14 residues. Germline-derived CDR1 and CDR2 are SGHVS and FNYEAQ.

The chain joins TRBV27 to TRBJ2-2; 7 nucleotides line up with TRBD1. CDR3 size: 15 residues. J gave up 7 bases and V 5 bases, and 10 bases lay outside the gene matches. Germline V lookup: CDR1 MNHEY, CDR2 SMNVEV (reference sequence). CDR3 sequence (DNA): TGTGCCAGCAGTATATTACAGGGGCGCGGCGGGGAGCTGTTTTTT. Translated: CASSILQGRGGELFF.

The chain couples TRBV28 to TRBJ2-1; the D gene is possibly TRBD1 (5 bases). With 8 bases removed from V and 7 bases from J, the gap between germline ends came to 39 bases. Germline V gives CDR1 MDHEN, CDR2 SYDVKM. This CDR3 comprises 21 residues. The CDR3 loop reads CASYSLTLDGRGLQESNEQFF. The CDR3 nucleotides read TGTGCCAGCTATAGTCTCACTCTAGACGGTCGAGGTCTACAGGAAAGTAATGAGCAGTTCTTC.

This chain connects TRBV7-9 to TRBJ2-1; TRBD2 is a possible D gene (5 bases). V was cut by 6 bases and J by 10 bases, with 13 bases left in between. Germline values: CDR1 SEHNR, CDR2 FQNEAQ (reference sequence). The CDR3 extends over 12 amino acids. CDR3 in DNA: TGTGCCAGCAGTGGAGGTTTGCGCGAGCAGTTCTTC. The encoded protein is CASSGGLREQFF.

V is TRBV4-2 and J is TRBJ2-1; D perhaps matches TRBD2 (6 bases). The V gene's germline CDR1 is LGHNA and CDR2 YNFKEQ. Trimming stripped 0 bases from V and 11 bases from J, with 11 bases between. The CDR3 contains 13 residues. CDR3 sequence reads: CASSQDLTSKQFF. The DNA of the CDR3 is TGTGCCAGCAGCCAAGATCTCACTAGCAAGCAGTTCTTC.

V is TRBV7-9 and J is TRBJ2-3, with 9 positions matching TRBD1. This CDR3 region has 16 residues. Germline CDR1 SEHNR, CDR2 FQNEAQ (reference sequence). V was pared by 5 bases and J by 0 bases, with 6 bases of the junction left unmatched. In DNA, the CDR3 is TGTGCCAGCAGCCTTGGGACAGGGATGAGCACAGATACGCAGTATTTT. Its translation is CASSLGTGMSTDTQYF.

The count of this clone is one. The chain has TRBV27 and TRBJ2-6, with 7 bases aligning to TRBD2. The V gene end was trimmed by 1 base and the J gene end by 0 bases; junction bases not matched to a gene: 15. This CDR3 spans 21 amino acids. CDR1 MNHEY and CDR2 SMNVEV come from the germline V gene (reference sequence). CDR3: CASSLFPYLGGNSSGANVLTF. The CDR3, as DNA: TGTGCCAGCAGTTTATTCCCCTATCTGGGGGGGAATAGCTCTGGGGCCAACGTCCTGACTTTC.

The chain uses TRBV27 and TRBJ1-2, with 9 bases identical to TRBD1. CDR3 length: 14 residues. Germline loops: CDR1 MNHEY, CDR2 SMNVEV (reference sequence). With V trimmed by 5 bases and J by 8 bases, 9 bases remained unmatched. CDR3 amino acids: CASSPTGGWGGYTF. Written as DNA, the CDR3 is TGTGCCAGCAGTCCCACAGGGGGCTGGGGAGGCTACACCTTC.